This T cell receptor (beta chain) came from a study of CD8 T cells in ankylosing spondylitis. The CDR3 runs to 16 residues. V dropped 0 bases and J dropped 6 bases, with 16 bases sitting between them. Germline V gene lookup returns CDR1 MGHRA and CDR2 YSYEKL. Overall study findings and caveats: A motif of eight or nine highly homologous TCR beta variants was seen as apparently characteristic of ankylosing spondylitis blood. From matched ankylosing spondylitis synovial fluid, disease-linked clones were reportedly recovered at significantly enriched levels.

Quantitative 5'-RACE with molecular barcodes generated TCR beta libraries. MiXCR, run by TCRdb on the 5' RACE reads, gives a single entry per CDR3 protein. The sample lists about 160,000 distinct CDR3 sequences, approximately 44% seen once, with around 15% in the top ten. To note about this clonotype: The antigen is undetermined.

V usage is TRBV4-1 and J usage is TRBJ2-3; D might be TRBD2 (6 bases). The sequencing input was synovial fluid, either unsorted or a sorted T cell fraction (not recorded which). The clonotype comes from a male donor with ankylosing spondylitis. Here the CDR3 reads CASSQDWAGRSDTQYF. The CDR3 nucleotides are TGCGCCAGCAGCCAAGATTGGGCGGGAAGGAGTGATACGCAGTATTTT.